A single sample is the source of the 26 T cell receptor beta chains below, sequenced in a study of shared clonotypes between healthy human individuals. In the naive CD8 group, cells lacked CD45RO and were positively selected for CCR7, so terminally differentiated effector memory CD45RA+ cells were left out. Here immunoSEQ multiplex PCR was the method, and the copy in TCRdb shows in-frame clones only, minus some. In the table there are over 2,000,000 clones, roughly 93% of which are singletons. Material for sequencing was naive CD8+ T cells from PBMCs. These TCRs come from a man younger than 35 in good health. Some clones in this sample may be carry-over from other donors' samples.

The chain combines TRBV28 with TRBJ2-7, with unresolved D. CDR3 length: 13 residues. Germline V gives CDR1 MDHEN, CDR2 SYDVKM. Trimming took 5 bases from V and 4 from J, leaving 12 bases between them. Written as DNA, the CDR3 is TGTGCCAGCAGTGGAAGGACCTGGTACGAGCAGTACTTC. This gives the protein CASSGRTWYEQYF.

The chain couples TRBV13 to TRBJ2-5; 7 positions agree with TRBD2. The junction had 3 bases not matched to a gene; V was cut back by 4 bases and J by 1 base. Germline CDR1 is PRHDT and CDR2 is FYEKMQ (reference sequence). This CDR3 spans 14 amino acids. CDR3 coding DNA: TGTGCCAGCAGCTCGGGACTACCCCAAGAGACCCAGTACTTC. This sequence encodes CASSSGLPQETQYF.

The chain recombines TRBV7-9 with TRBJ2-1, with a tentative D call TRBD1 (6 bases). V dropped 3 bases and J dropped 0 bases, with 9 bases sitting between them. The germline V gene encodes CDR1 SEHNR and CDR2 FQNEAQ (reference sequence). The CDR3 consists of 15 residues. This CDR3 reads CASSLVQGSYNEQFF. The DNA for the CDR3 is TGTGCCAGCAGCTTGGTACAGGGCTCCTACAATGAGCAGTTCTTC.

This clone was found once. The chain combines TRBV27 with TRBJ1-5; the D gene is possibly TRBD1 (5 bases). Trimming stripped 5 bases from V and 6 bases from J, with 17 bases between. Germline V gives CDR1 MNHEY, CDR2 SMNVEV (reference sequence). This CDR3 comprises 15 residues. The CDR3 coding sequence is TGTGCCAGCAGTACCCGACAGCTAAGGGGTCAGCCCCAGCATTTT. Its translation is CASSTRQLRGQPQHF.

This chain uses TRBV6-5 with TRBJ2-7, with no clear D. V lost 2 bases and J 2 bases, leaving 7 bases between the germline ends. The CDR3 length is 13 residues. Germline V gene sequence: CDR1 MNHEY, CDR2 SVGAGI. In nucleotides, the CDR3 is TGTGCCAGCAGTTACCAACAGCCCTACGAGCAGTACTTC. Its protein product is CASSYQQPYEQYF.

The J gene is TRBJ2-7, the V gene TRBV6-1; D not resolved. CDR1 is MNHNS and CDR2 is SASEGT in the germline V gene. This CDR3 contains 13 residues. Trimming removed 10 bases at V and 0 bases at J, with 13 bases between. The CDR3 DNA is TGTGCCACCGATGACCTCGGCTCCTACGAGCAGTACTTC. This sequence encodes CATDDLGSYEQYF.

This rearrangement joins TRBV28 to TRBJ1-2, with D possibly being TRBD1 (6 bases). Germline values: CDR1 MDHEN, CDR2 SYDVKM. The CDR3 is 19 residues long. Trimming cost V 5 bases and J 6 bases, with 31 bases left between them. As DNA, the CDR3 is TGTGCCAGCAGTACTGCTATACCGGGACAACGAAAAGACTTAGATGGCTACACCTTC. Translated: CASSTAIPGQRKDLDGYTF.

V and J are TRBV4-1 and TRBJ2-2, with TRBD2 matching 9 bases. The CDR3 spans 19 residues. V shed 0 bases, J shed 6 bases, and the junction held 14 bases outside the gene matches. The germline V gene has CDR1 MGHRA and CDR2 YSYEKL. CDR3 protein: CASSQDQAGGRVGAGELFF. The CDR3 coding sequence is TGCGCCAGCAGCCAAGATCAAGCTGGCGGGAGGGTTGGGGCCGGGGAGCTGTTTTTT.

The V and J genes are TRBV14 and TRBJ2-1; D gene unclear. Germline-derived CDR1 and CDR2 are SGHDN and FVKESK. There are 15 residues in the CDR3. V was cut by 7 bases and J by 4 bases, with 17 bases left in between. The CDR3 coding sequence is TGTGCCAGCACCGTTGATTGGTCACCATACAATGAGCAGTTCTTC. Translated, it gives CASTVDWSPYNEQFF.

Of note for this clone: Other DNA sequences in this sample translate to the same CDR3. This chain uses TRBV6-6 with TRBJ2-1; TRBD1 might be the D (6 bases). CDR1 and CDR2 from the germline V gene are MNHNY and SVGAGI (reference sequence). V was trimmed by 5 bases and J by 0 bases, leaving 8 bases between them. There are 14 residues in the CDR3. CDR3 nucleotide sequence: TGTGCCAGCAGTCCGGACAGCTCCTACAATGAGCAGTTCTTC. Its translation: CASSPDSSYNEQFF.

The rearrangement joins TRBV7-2 to TRBJ2-1; TRBD1 or TRBD2 may be the D gene (5 bases each). V was pared by 1 base and J by 5 bases, with 12 bases between. Germline CDR1 SGHTA, CDR2 FQGNSA. This CDR3 is 15 amino acids long. CDR3: CASSLGGMGDNEQFF. In nucleotides, the CDR3 is TGTGCCAGCAGCTTAGGGGGGATGGGGGACAATGAGCAGTTCTTC.

This rearrangement joins TRBV29-1 to TRBJ1-2; D uncertain. V was trimmed by 3 bases and J by 2 bases, leaving 10 bases between them. Germline loops: CDR1 SQVTM, CDR2 ANQGSEA. The CDR3 consists of 13 residues. The CDR3 region has the DNA TGCAGCGTTGACGTATGGGAAAACTATGGCTACACCTTC. It encodes CSVDVWENYGYTF.

The genes are TRBV4-2 and TRBJ1-4; the D gene is possibly TRBD1 (5 bases). Germline CDR1 LGHNA, CDR2 YNFKEQ. This CDR3 spans 15 amino acids. The V end lost 2 bases, the J end lost 7 bases, and 14 bases lay between the germline ends. In nucleotides, the CDR3 is TGTGCCAGCAGCCAAACGCAGGGCAGGACTGAAAAACTGTTTTTT. Its protein is CASSQTQGRTEKLFF.

The chain is built from TRBV28 and TRBJ1-3; D is uncertain. V was pared by 1 base and J by 2 bases, with 9 bases between. The CDR3 has 15 amino acids. Germline V gene sequence: CDR1 MDHEN, CDR2 SYDVKM. Here the CDR3 DNA reads TGTGCCAGCAGTTTATTTCAAGAAGCTGGAAACACCATATATTTT. Residues: CASSLFQEAGNTIYF.

V and J are TRBV11-2 and TRBJ2-7; D is unresolved. CDR1 is SGHAT and CDR2 is FQNNGV in the germline V gene. V was clipped by 8 bases and J by 5 bases, with 16 bases between them. This CDR3 region has 13 residues. The CDR3 protein is CASSSNPRDEQYF. CDR3 nucleotides: TGTGCCAGCTCGAGCAACCCTCGGGACGAGCAGTACTTC.

CDR3 amino acids: CASSPSFPRSEQFF. In nucleotides, the CDR3 is TGTGCCAGCAGCCCTAGCTTTCCGAGGAGTGAGCAGTTCTTC. The chain is built from TRBV7-9 and TRBJ2-1, with D possibly TRBD2 on 5 matching bases. CDR1 and CDR2 (germline): SEHNR, FQNEAQ (reference sequence). The CDR3 is made up of 14 amino acids. V lost 5 bases to trimming and J lost 9 bases, with 17 bases between them.

CDR3 bases: TGCGCCAGCAGCTTGGGGCGGGACGAACCCTACAATGAGCAGTTCTTC. Amino acids: CASSLGRDEPYNEQFF. This chain uses TRBV5-1 with TRBJ2-1, with a tentative D call TRBD2 (6 bases). Germline V lookup: CDR1 SGHRS, CDR2 YFSETQ. Trimming removed 0 bases at V and 2 bases at J, with 12 bases between. CDR3 size: 16 residues.

The table lists this clone with a few counts. The chain recombines TRBV7-2 with TRBJ1-5; D is undetermined. This CDR3 is built from 16 residues. Per the germline V gene, CDR1 is SGHTA and CDR2 is FQGNSA. V was clipped by 1 base and J by 0 bases, with 10 bases between them. CDR3 region: CASSLEGRYSNQPQHF. CDR3 DNA: TGTGCCAGCAGCTTAGAGGGCAGATATAGCAATCAGCCCCAGCATTTT.

CDR3 bases: TGTGCCAGCAGGGGACTAGCGGGAGGCAGTGAGCAGTTCTTC. Translating it yields CASRGLAGGSEQFF. The chain is built from TRBV28 and TRBJ2-1; 15 bases map to TRBD2. Trimming cost V 6 bases and J 9 bases; bases outside gene matches: 3. The CDR3 spans 14 residues. The germline CDR1 and CDR2 sequences are MDHEN and SYDVKM.

The chain couples TRBV27 to TRBJ2-1; no clear D. Germline V gene data show CDR1 as MNHEY and CDR2 as SMNVEV (reference sequence). The ends were cut back, 5 bases at V and 6 bases at J, with 20 bases in the middle. This CDR3 spans 16 amino acids. The CDR3 sequence is CASSPLLVPRVNEQFF. The DNA of the CDR3 is TGTGCCAGCAGTCCACTACTGGTGCCCCGGGTCAATGAGCAGTTCTTC.

This rearrangement joins TRBV10-3 to TRBJ2-1; TRBD2 matches at 15 bases. CDR1 ENHRY and CDR2 SYGVKD come from the germline V gene. With V trimmed by 2 bases and J by 8 bases, 13 bases remained unmatched. This CDR3 has 19 amino acids. CDR3 DNA: TGTGCCATCAGTGAGCGGTCGGGACTAGCGGGAGGCCCAGGGGATGAGCAGTTCTTC. Its protein is CAISERSGLAGGPGDEQFF.

The chain has TRBV7-9 and TRBJ2-3; tentative D call: TRBD2 (6 bases). V was clipped by 4 bases and J by 0 bases, with 23 bases between them. This CDR3 has 19 residues. Germline CDR1 is SEHNR and CDR2 is FQNEAQ (reference sequence). The CDR3 loop reads CASSYDAVLRDSSTDTQYF. As DNA, the CDR3 is TGTGCCAGCAGCTACGACGCCGTTTTGCGGGACTCTAGCACAGATACGCAGTATTTT.

This chain links TRBV27 with TRBJ2-5, with 8 bases fitting TRBD1. The CDR3 spans 13 residues. Germline V gene lookup returns CDR1 MNHEY and CDR2 SMNVEV (reference sequence). V trimming: 5 bases; J trimming: 5 bases; junction bases outside the gene matches: 4. The CDR3 is CASSDRGSETQYF. The CDR3 region has the DNA TGTGCCAGCAGTGACAGGGGTTCCGAGACCCAGTACTTC.

The gene calls are TRBV18 and TRBJ2-1; no clear D. Per germline, CDR1 KGHSH and CDR2 LQKENI. CDR3 length equals 12 residues. Deletions cut 0 bases from V and 7 bases from J, with 4 bases between. CDR3 loop: CASSPPENEQFF. The DNA for the CDR3 is TGTGCCAGCTCACCACCGGAAAATGAGCAGTTCTTC.

This chain connects TRBV28 to TRBJ2-7; possibly TRBD1 or TRBD2 for D (5 bases each). V was shortened by 2 bases and J by 3 bases, with 11 bases between the two germline ends. The CDR3 sequence is 14 residues long. Germline lookup yields CDR1 MDHEN and CDR2 SYDVKM. CDR3: CASSLAEGLYEQYF. CDR3 DNA sequence: TGTGCCAGCAGTTTAGCTGAGGGGCTCTACGAGCAGTACTTC.

The chain couples TRBV6-1 to TRBJ1-2, with a possible D match to TRBD1 (6 bases). Trimming stripped 6 bases from V and 3 bases from J, with 17 bases between. Per the germline V gene, CDR1 is MNHNS and CDR2 is SASEGT. The CDR3 contains 15 residues. The CDR3 loop reads CASSDLITGYYGYTF. The DNA of the CDR3 is TGTGCCAGCAGCGACTTGATAACAGGGTACTATGGCTACACCTTC.